Presented here are 10 T cell receptor beta chains from one specimen sequenced in a study of cytomegalovirus exposure and HLA in healthy donors. With 60 Vbeta and 13 Jbeta primers, the PCR was carried out. Clones were read by immunoSEQ multiplex PCR, and TCRdb kept only the in-frame ones, dropping some. This table holds 150,000 to 200,000 clones, 80% to 85% found once. The sequencing sample was made of PBMCs. The origin of the receptors is a boy aged 5 to 17 in good health and CMV-seronegative.

The chain recombines TRBV7-9 with TRBJ2-7; 7 bases match TRBD2. Germline-derived CDR1 and CDR2 are SEHNR and FQNEAQ (reference sequence). This CDR3 is 16 amino acids long. V was pared by 0 bases and J by 2 bases, with 7 bases of the junction left unmatched. The DNA for the CDR3 is TGTGCCAGCAGCTTAGCTGACCGGGCGGGAGCCTACGAGCAGTACTTC. Encoded protein: CASSLADRAGAYEQYF.

This clone was detected once. CDR3 sequence reads: CASSPQGRAQPQHF. CDR3 DNA: TGTGCCAGCAGTCCGCAGGGGCGGGCTCAGCCCCAGCATTTT. This chain connects TRBV5-6 to TRBJ1-5; perhaps TRBD1 as D (6 bases). V dropped 5 bases and J dropped 6 bases, with 15 bases sitting between them. Germline V CDR1 and CDR2: SGHDT, YYEEEE. There are 14 residues in the CDR3.

This chain links TRBV11-2 with TRBJ2-5; 7 bases align to TRBD2. V trimming: 1 base; J trimming: 2 bases; junction bases outside the gene matches: 4. Germline-derived CDR1 and CDR2 are SGHAT and FQNNGV. This CDR3 comprises 15 residues. This CDR3 is CASSLGGGKQETQYF. The CDR3, as DNA: TGTGCCAGCAGCTTAGGGGGGGGGAAACAAGAGACCCAGTACTTC.

The chain is built from TRBV6-4 and TRBJ1-1; no definite D call. The V gene's germline CDR1 is MRHNA and CDR2 SNTAGT. The V and J ends lost 0 bases and 6 bases respectively, with 11 bases between them. The CDR3 extends over 14 amino acids. The CDR3 bases are TGTGCCAGCAGTGACTCGCCGGGTAACGCTGAAGCTTTCTTT. Amino acid sequence: CASSDSPGNAEAFF.

There are a few counts of this clone. The V gene is TRBV10-2, the J gene TRBJ2-1, with 7 nucleotides matching TRBD2. V was clipped by 7 bases and J by 7 bases; unmatched bases: 7. CDR1 and CDR2 from the germline V gene are WSHSY and SAAADI. This CDR3 has 13 amino acids. CDR3 DNA sequence: TGCGCCAGCAAAGAGTTTAGCGGGAATGAGCAGTTCTTC. This sequence encodes CASKEFSGNEQFF.

The chain is built from TRBV7-9 and TRBJ1-1; 7 nucleotides agree with TRBD1. With V trimmed by 2 bases and J by 7 bases, 7 bases remained unmatched. CDR3 length: 14 residues. In germline, CDR1 is SEHNR, CDR2 FQNEAQ (reference sequence). The CDR3 here is CASSLNRDSIEAFF. In nucleotides, the CDR3 is TGTGCCAGCAGCTTAAACCGGGACAGTATTGAAGCTTTCTTT.

The rearrangement uses TRBV5-1 and TRBJ1-2; unclear D gene. This CDR3 spans 14 amino acids. CDR1 SGHRS and CDR2 YFSETQ come from the germline V gene. The V end was cut by 0 bases, the J end by 4 bases, with 10 bases between. CDR3 in amino acids: CASSLDDGGYGYTF. For the CDR3, the DNA is TGCGCCAGCAGCTTGGACGACGGAGGCTATGGCTACACCTTC.

The rearrangement links TRBV7-9 to TRBJ1-2; 8 bases match TRBD1. The V gene end was trimmed by 4 bases and the J gene end by 4 bases; junction bases not matched to a gene: 8. The CDR3 runs to 15 residues. Germline-derived CDR1 and CDR2 are SEHNR and FQNEAQ (reference sequence). The CDR3, as DNA: TGTGCCAGCAGCTCTGCTCCGGACAGGGTCTATGGCTACACCTTC. Protein sequence: CASSSAPDRVYGYTF.

The rearrangement uses TRBV30 and TRBJ2-2; D not resolved. The V gene lost 5 bases and the J gene lost 6 bases, with 7 bases spanning the gap. CDR3 size: 11 residues. Germline values: CDR1 GTSNPN, CDR2 SVGIG (reference sequence). The CDR3 DNA follows: TGTGCCTGGGAGGTGGCCGGGGAGCTGTTTTTT. Protein: CAWEVAGELFF. Supplemented by reference TRBV30 and TRBJ2-2, the full variable domain reads SQTIHQWPATLVQPVGSPLSLECTVEGTSNPNLYWYRQAAGRGLQLLFYSVGIGQISSEVPQNLSASRPQDRQFILSSKKLLLSDSGFYLCAWEVAGELFFGEGSRLTVL.

This clone has just one count. The gene calls are TRBV7-2 and TRBJ1-2, with 9 bases aligning to TRBD1. The CDR3 is 15 residues long. J gave up 2 bases and V 3 bases, and 4 bases lay outside the gene matches. Per germline, CDR1 SGHTA and CDR2 FQGNSA. The CDR3 nucleotides are TGTGCCAGCAGCTTCTCCGGGACAGGGAACTATGGCTACACCTTC. Translated, it gives CASSFSGTGNYGYTF.